The rows below give T cell receptor beta chains drawn from one sample of a study of cytomegalovirus exposure and HLA in healthy donors. Clones were sequenced by immunoSEQ multiplex PCR, and TCRdb holds only the in-frame ones, with some missing. Of around 64,000 clones in the sample, about 60% were seen once. Sequencing used PBMCs. Receptor source: a woman in her fifties or sixties in good health and CMV-seronegative. The CDR3 runs from the conserved cysteine through the conserved F or W. Each record gives: J gene, D gene, clone size, V gene, CDR3 DNA, CDR3 protein. D genes are given only for firm matches. Size is omitted from some rows. Given values are once, few, many or a class for expanded clones.

j_call: TRBJ2-1
d_call: TRBD2
clone_size: few
v_call: TRBV27
cdr3_nt: TGTGCCAGCACCCCCCCTGGGCTAGCGGGAGGCAACTCCTACAATGAGCAGTTCTTC
cdr3_aa: CASTPPGLAGGNSYNEQFF

j_call: TRBJ1-1
d_call: TRBD1
clone_size: many
v_call: TRBV19
cdr3_nt: TGTGCCAGTAGTATCGGACAGGGGTACACTGAAGCTTTCTTT
cdr3_aa: CASSIGQGYTEAFF

j_call: TRBJ1-1
d_call: .
clone_size: .
v_call: TRBV28
cdr3_nt: TGTGCCAGCAGTTTACTACAGAAGACCACTGAAGCTTTCTTT
cdr3_aa: CASSLLQKTTEAFF

j_call: TRBJ2-7
d_call: TRBD1
clone_size: .
v_call: TRBV5-4
cdr3_nt: TGTGCCAGCAGCTTGGGGGACAGGGTCTACGAGCAGTACTTC
cdr3_aa: CASSLGDRVYEQYF

j_call: TRBJ1-2
d_call: .
clone_size: few
v_call: TRBV19
cdr3_nt: TGTGCCAGTAGTGGACAGAATAACTATGGCTACACCTTC
cdr3_aa: CASSGQNNYGYTF

j_call: TRBJ1-5
d_call: .
clone_size: .
v_call: TRBV28
cdr3_nt: TGTGCCAGCACCCCCCGGACACTTTATCAGCCCCAGCATTTT
cdr3_aa: CASTPRTLYQPQHF

j_call: TRBJ2-5
d_call: .
clone_size: .
v_call: TRBV5-1
cdr3_nt: TGCGCCAGCAGCGGTGGAGAGGTACCGCTGGAGACCCAGTACTTC
cdr3_aa: CASSGGEVPLETQYF

j_call: TRBJ2-3
d_call: TRBD2
clone_size: few
v_call: TRBV5-4
cdr3_nt: TGTGCCTCCTCCCCAAGCGGGAGGTATACGCAGTATTTT
cdr3_aa: CASSPSGRYTQYF

j_call: TRBJ1-5
d_call: .
clone_size: .
v_call: TRBV19
cdr3_nt: TGTGCCAGTAGCTACAGGGAAAATCAGCCCCAGCATTTT
cdr3_aa: CASSYRENQPQHF

j_call: TRBJ1-2
d_call: TRBD1
clone_size: few
v_call: TRBV6-5
cdr3_nt: TGTGCCACCAAGCCTACATGGACAGGGACCTATGGCTACACCTTC
cdr3_aa: CATKPTWTGTYGYTF

j_call: TRBJ1-1
d_call: TRBD1
clone_size: few
v_call: TRBV18
cdr3_nt: TGTGCCAGCTCACCGAGCCCACAGGGGGCAACTGAAGCTTTCTTT
cdr3_aa: CASSPSPQGATEAFF

j_call: TRBJ2-1
d_call: .
clone_size: .
v_call: TRBV29-1
cdr3_nt: TGCAGCGGAAGGACAGTACAGATGGTAGGCAATGAGCAGTTCTTC
cdr3_aa: CSGRTVQMVGNEQFF

j_call: TRBJ1-2
d_call: TRBD1
clone_size: .
v_call: TRBV29-1
cdr3_nt: TGCAGCGTTGAAGGGGGACAGGACAATTACTATGGCTACACCTTC
cdr3_aa: CSVEGGQDNYYGYTF

j_call: TRBJ2-1
d_call: .
clone_size: once
v_call: TRBV11-1
cdr3_nt: TGTGCCAGCAGCTTATCCCGGACTGAGATAAAGTTCTTC
cdr3_aa: CASSLSRTEIKFF

j_call: TRBJ2-5
d_call: TRBD1
clone_size: .
v_call: TRBV5-6
cdr3_nt: TGTGCCAGCAGCCCTAGACAGGGATTAGAGACCCAGTACTTC
cdr3_aa: CASSPRQGLETQYF

j_call: TRBJ2-5
d_call: TRBD2
clone_size: .
v_call: TRBV28
cdr3_nt: TGTGCCAGCAGTTTATCGAGCGGGAGAGGGAGAGAGACCCAGTACTTC
cdr3_aa: CASSLSSGRGRETQYF

j_call: TRBJ2-1
d_call: TRBD2
clone_size: .
v_call: TRBV4-1
cdr3_nt: TGCGCCAGCAGCCAAGATCACGGGAGGGCCATCTACAATGAGCAGTTCTTC
cdr3_aa: CASSQDHGRAIYNEQFF

j_call: TRBJ1-5
d_call: TRBD1
clone_size: .
v_call: TRBV2
cdr3_nt: TGTGCCAGCAGTGTGGGACAGGTCCTTCATCAGCCCCAGCATTTT
cdr3_aa: CASSVGQVLHQPQHF

j_call: TRBJ2-7
d_call: .
clone_size: once
v_call: TRBV11-3
cdr3_nt: TGTGCCAGCAGCTCGACAGGCTACGAGCAGTACTTC
cdr3_aa: CASSSTGYEQYF

j_call: TRBJ2-7
d_call: TRBD2
clone_size: few
v_call: TRBV5-4
cdr3_nt: TGTGCCAGCAGCTCCGGACTAGCCAGGTTCCAGGAGTACTTC
cdr3_aa: CASSSGLARFQEYF

j_call: TRBJ1-1
d_call: TRBD1
clone_size: few
v_call: TRBV2
cdr3_nt: TGTGCCAGCAGTGTATCTTTCGACAGGGGGGTCACTGAAGCTTTCTTT
cdr3_aa: CASSVSFDRGVTEAFF

j_call: TRBJ2-1
d_call: .
clone_size: .
v_call: TRBV6-6
cdr3_nt: TGTGCCAGCAGTTACTCTCTAGCCCGGCTAGATGAGCAGTTCTTC
cdr3_aa: CASSYSLARLDEQFF